These 4 T cell receptor beta chains came from one sample sequenced in a study of shared clonotypes between healthy human individuals. This table comes from immunoSEQ multiplex PCR, and its TCRdb copy is limited to in-frame clones, with some not included. The sample has about 2.4 million clones; roughly 93% are singletons. The sample consisted of naive CD4+ T cells from PBMCs. Described subset: CD45RA+ positively selected. Source of these receptors: a man between 18 and 29 years old in good health. Some clones in this sample may be carry-over from other donors' samples.

This rearrangement joins TRBV6-6 to TRBJ2-7, with D perhaps matching TRBD1 (5 bases). This CDR3 region has 13 residues. The germline V gene has CDR1 MNHNY and CDR2 SVGAGI (reference sequence). The V end was cut by 6 bases, the J end by 3 bases, with 12 bases between. Written as DNA, the CDR3 is TGTGCCAGCAGGGGAAGGGGATACTACGAGCAGTACTTC. Translation gives CASRGRGYYEQYF.

The rearrangement joins TRBV18 to TRBJ2-1; no definite D call. This CDR3 region has 14 residues. V gave up 2 bases and J gave up 8 bases, with 13 bases separating them. The germline V gene encodes CDR1 KGHSH and CDR2 LQKENI. CDR3 protein: CASSPRWALDEQFF. CDR3 sequence (DNA): TGTGCCAGCTCACCAAGGTGGGCCTTAGATGAGCAGTTCTTC.

Regarding this clone: Distinct nucleotide sequences in the sample also encode this CDR3. V and J are TRBV7-9 and TRBJ2-1; 12 bases are shared with TRBD2. Trimming took 5 bases from V and 7 from J; bases not matched to a gene: 6. This CDR3 has 15 residues. Per the germline V gene, CDR1 is SEHNR and CDR2 is FQNEAQ (reference sequence). The CDR3 spells CASSPGLAGFNEQFF. As DNA, the CDR3 is TGTGCCAGCAGCCCGGGACTAGCGGGTTTTAATGAGCAGTTCTTC.

The genes are TRBV7-8 and TRBJ2-2; possible D gene TRBD2, 6 bases. CDR1 and CDR2 (germline): SGHVS, FQNEAQ. Deletions cut 0 bases from V and 5 bases from J, with 10 bases between. This CDR3 has 15 amino acids. The CDR3 nucleotides read TGTGCCAGCAGCTTAGCCACAGGAGGGACCGGGGAGCTGTTTTTT. Its protein product is CASSLATGGTGELFF.